This TCR beta chain was recovered during a study of T-cell memory formation after mild COVID-19. Study-level information: TCR clusters were mostly confined to one donor each.

General study results and limits: CD4+ contracting clones were mainly CM and EM; CD8+ ones, EMRA. CD4/CD8 balance characterized clones contracting day 15 to 85, and CD4+ skew characterized later expanders. Some clones that responded were present in memory (sampled pre-infection), which suggests cross-reactive memory joined.

This clonotype was found a few times. Its specificity is not known. TCRdb re-called the 5' RACE reads through MiXCR, storing one row per CDR3 protein. The sample records approximately 400,000 distinct CDR3 sequences, approximately 19% being singletons. The length of the CDR3 is 16 residues. J was trimmed by 7 bases and V by 2 bases; bases with no gene match: 11. Germline values: CDR1 DFQATT, CDR2 SNEGSKA (reference sequence). The rearrangement joins TRBV20-1 to TRBJ2-1; TRBD2 matches 10 bases. The sequenced sample consisted of PBMCs or a T cell subset sorted from them (not recorded which). The sequence was collected from a man aged 18 to 30 who had mild COVID-19 (a few samples of this study predate the infection). Cell type and time point are not known. The CDR3, as DNA: TGCAGTGCTAGAAAACTAGCGGGGCACTGGTGGAATGAGCAGTTCTTC. It encodes CSARKLAGHWWNEQFF.